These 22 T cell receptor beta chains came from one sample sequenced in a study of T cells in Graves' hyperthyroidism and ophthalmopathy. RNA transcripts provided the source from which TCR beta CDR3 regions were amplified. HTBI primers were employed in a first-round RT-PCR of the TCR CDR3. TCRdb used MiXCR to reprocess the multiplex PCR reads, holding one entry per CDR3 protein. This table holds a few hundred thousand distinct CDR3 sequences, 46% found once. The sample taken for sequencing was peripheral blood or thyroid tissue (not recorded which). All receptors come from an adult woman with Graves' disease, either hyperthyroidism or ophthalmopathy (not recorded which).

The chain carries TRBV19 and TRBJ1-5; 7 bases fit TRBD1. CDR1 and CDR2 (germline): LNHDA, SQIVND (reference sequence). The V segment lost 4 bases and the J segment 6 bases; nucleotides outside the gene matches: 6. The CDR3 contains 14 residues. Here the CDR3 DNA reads TGTGCCAGTAGTACCCCGACAGGGTTTCAGCCCCAGCATTTT. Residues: CASSTPTGFQPQHF.

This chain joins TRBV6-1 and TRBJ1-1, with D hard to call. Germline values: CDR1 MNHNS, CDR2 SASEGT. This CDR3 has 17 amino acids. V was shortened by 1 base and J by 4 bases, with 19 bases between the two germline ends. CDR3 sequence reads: CASSEERARTWRTEAFF. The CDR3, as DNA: TGTGCCAGCAGTGAAGAACGAGCGAGGACCTGGCGCACTGAAGCTTTCTTT.

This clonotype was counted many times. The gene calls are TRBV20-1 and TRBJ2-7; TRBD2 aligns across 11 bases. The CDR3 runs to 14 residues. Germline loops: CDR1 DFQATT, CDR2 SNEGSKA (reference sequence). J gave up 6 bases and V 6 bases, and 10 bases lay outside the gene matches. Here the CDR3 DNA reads TGCAGTGCCGCCTCGGGACTAGCGGACAGCGAGCAGTACTTC. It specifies CSAASGLADSEQYF.

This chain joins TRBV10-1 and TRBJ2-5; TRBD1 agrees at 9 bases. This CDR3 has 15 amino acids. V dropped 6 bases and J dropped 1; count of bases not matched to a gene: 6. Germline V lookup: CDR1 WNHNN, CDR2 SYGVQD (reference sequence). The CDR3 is CASSLTGGLQETQYF. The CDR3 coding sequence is TGCGCCAGCAGCCTTACAGGGGGCCTCCAAGAGACCCAGTACTTC.

The CDR3 loop is CASSQDHRMMNTEAFF. CDR3 nucleotides: TGTGCCAGCAGCCAAGATCATAGGATGATGAACACTGAAGCTTTCTTT. This sequence joins TRBV14 and TRBJ1-1; D unresolved. Trimming took off 0 bases at V and 0 bases at J, with 11 bases between the two ends. The V gene's germline CDR1 is SGHDN and CDR2 FVKESK. This CDR3 comprises 16 residues.

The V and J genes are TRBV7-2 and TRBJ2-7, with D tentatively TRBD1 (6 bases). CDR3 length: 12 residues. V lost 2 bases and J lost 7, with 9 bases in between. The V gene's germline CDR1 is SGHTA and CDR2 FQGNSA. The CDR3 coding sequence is TGTGCCAGCAGCTTATATCAGGGGGAGCAGTACTTC. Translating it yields CASSLYQGEQYF.

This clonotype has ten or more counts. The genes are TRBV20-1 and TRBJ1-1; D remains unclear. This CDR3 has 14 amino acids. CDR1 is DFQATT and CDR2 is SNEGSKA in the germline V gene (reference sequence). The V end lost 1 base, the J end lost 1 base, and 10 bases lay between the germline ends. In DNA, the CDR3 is TGCAGTGCTAGAGCCCCCGGGAAGAACACTGAAGCTTTCTTT. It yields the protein CSARAPGKNTEAFF.

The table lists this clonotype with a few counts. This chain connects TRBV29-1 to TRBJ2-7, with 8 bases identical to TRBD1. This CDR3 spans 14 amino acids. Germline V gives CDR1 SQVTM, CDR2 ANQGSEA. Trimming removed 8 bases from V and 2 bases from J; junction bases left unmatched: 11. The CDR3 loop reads CSSLWWTGPYEQYF. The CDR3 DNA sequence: TGCAGCAGTTTATGGTGGACAGGGCCCTACGAGCAGTACTTC.

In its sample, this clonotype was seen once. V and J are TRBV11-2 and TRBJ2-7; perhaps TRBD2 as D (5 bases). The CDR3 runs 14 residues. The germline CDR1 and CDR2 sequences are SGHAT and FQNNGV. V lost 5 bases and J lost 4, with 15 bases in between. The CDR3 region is CASSQSLPGYEQYF. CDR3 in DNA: TGTGCCAGCAGCCAGAGTTTGCCGGGATACGAGCAGTACTTC.

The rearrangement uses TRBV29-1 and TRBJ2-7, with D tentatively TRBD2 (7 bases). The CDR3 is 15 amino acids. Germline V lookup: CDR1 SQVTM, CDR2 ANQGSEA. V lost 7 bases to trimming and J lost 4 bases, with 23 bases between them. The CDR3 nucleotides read TGCAGCGCCACCACTGTGTGGCGGGGGCAATACGAGCAGTACTTC. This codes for CSATTVWRGQYEQYF.

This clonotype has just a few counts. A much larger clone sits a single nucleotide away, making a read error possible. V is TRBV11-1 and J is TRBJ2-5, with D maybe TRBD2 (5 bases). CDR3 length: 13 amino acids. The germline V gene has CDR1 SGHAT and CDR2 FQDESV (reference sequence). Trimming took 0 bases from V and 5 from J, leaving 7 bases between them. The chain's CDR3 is CASSLAERETQYF. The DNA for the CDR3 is TGTGCCAGCAGCTTAGCCGAGCGGGAGACCCAGTACTTC.

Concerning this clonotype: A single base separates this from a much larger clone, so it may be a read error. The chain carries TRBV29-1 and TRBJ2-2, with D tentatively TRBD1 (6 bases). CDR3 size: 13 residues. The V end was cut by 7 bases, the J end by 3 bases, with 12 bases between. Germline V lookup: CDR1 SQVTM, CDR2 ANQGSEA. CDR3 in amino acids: CSGRTADTGELFF. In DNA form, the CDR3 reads TGCAGCGGAAGGACAGCTGACACCGGGGAGCTGTTTTTT.

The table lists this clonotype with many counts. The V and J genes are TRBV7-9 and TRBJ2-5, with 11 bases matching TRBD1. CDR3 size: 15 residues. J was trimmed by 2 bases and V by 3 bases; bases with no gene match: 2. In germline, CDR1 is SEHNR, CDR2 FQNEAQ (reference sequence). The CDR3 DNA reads TGTGCCAGCAGCTTCGGGACAGGGGGACAAGAGACCCAGTACTTC. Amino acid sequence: CASSFGTGGQETQYF.

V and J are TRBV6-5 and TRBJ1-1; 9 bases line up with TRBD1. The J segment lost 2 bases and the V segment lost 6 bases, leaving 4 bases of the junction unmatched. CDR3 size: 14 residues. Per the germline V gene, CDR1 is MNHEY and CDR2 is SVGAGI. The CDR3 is CASSWDRVNTEAFF. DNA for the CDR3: TGTGCCAGCAGCTGGGACAGGGTCAACACTGAAGCTTTCTTT.

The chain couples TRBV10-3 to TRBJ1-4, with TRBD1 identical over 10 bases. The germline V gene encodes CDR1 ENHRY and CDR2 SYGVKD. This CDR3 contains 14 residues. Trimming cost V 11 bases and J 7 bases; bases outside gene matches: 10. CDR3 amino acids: CAVRQGAYGEKLFF. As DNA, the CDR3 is TGTGCCGTACGACAGGGGGCTTATGGTGAAAAACTGTTTTTT.

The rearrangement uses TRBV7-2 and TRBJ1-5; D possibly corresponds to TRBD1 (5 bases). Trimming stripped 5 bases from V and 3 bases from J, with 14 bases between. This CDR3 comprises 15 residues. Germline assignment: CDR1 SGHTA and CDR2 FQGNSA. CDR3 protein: CASSMGEQNNQPQHF. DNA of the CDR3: TGTGCCAGCAGCATGGGGGAACAAAACAATCAGCCCCAGCATTTT.

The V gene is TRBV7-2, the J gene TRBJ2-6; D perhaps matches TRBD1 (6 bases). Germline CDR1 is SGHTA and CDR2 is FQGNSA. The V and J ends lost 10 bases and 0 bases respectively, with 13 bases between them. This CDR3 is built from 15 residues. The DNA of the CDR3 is TGTGCCACCAGTACAGGGTCCTCTGGGGCCAACGTCCTGACTTTC. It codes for CATSTGSSGANVLTF.

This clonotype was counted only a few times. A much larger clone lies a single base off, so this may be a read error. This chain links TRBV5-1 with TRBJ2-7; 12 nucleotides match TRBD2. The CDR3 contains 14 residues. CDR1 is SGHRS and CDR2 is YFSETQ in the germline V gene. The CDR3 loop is CASSQTSGSYEQHF. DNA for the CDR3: TGCGCCAGCAGCCAGACTAGCGGGAGCTACGAGCAGCACTTC.

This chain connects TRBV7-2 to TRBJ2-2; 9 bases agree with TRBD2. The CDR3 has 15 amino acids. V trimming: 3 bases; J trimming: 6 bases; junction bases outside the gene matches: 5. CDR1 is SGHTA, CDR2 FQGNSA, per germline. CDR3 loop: CASSLETSGPGELFF. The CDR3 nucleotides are TGTGCCAGCAGCTTGGAGACTAGCGGACCCGGGGAGCTGTTTTTT.

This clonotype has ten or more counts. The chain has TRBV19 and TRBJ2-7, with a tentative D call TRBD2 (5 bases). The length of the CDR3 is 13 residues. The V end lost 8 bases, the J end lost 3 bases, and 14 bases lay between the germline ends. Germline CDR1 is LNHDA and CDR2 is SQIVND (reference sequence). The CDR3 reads CASSTTFGYEQYF. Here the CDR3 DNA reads TGTGCCAGTTCGACTACCTTTGGCTACGAGCAGTACTTC.

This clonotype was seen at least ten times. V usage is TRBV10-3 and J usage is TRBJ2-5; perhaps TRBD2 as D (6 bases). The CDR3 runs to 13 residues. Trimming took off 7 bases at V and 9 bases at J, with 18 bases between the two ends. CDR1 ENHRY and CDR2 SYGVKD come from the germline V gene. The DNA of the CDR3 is TGTGCCATCAAGCCAGCGGGTGTTGAGGCCCAGTACTTC. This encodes CAIKPAGVEAQYF.

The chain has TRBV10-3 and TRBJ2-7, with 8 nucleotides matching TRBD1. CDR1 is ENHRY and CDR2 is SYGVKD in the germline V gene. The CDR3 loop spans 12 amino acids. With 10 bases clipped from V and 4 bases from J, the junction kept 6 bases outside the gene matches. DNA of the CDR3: TGTGCCACCTTGGACAGGGCATACGAGCAGTACTTC. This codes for CATLDRAYEQYF.